The 32 T cell receptor beta chains in this list originate from one sample, sequenced in a study of CD8+ T cells in alopecia areata. Extraction and reverse transcription of RNA yielded cDNA as the sequencing template. Some clones are missing from TCRdb's copy, which holds only in-frame ones; the method was immunoSEQ multiplex PCR. The sample includes 180,000 or so clones, 40% to 55% of them seen just once. Treatment in this sample: oral pan-JAK inhibitor, 5-10 mg twice daily. The sequenced sample was CD8+ T cells sorted from blood, obtained around week 53, from a patient treated with tofacitinib. Receptors were obtained from a human donor with alopecia areata.

This clone was counted once. The chain employs TRBV9 and TRBJ2-1; D gene uncertain. Trimming shortened V by 0 bases and J by 8 bases, and 6 bases separated the two germline ends. This CDR3 contains 12 residues. CDR1 is SGDLS, CDR2 YYNGEE, per germline. The CDR3 loop is CASSVAVDEQFF. The CDR3, as DNA: TGTGCCAGCAGCGTAGCCGTGGATGAGCAGTTCTTC.

This chain links TRBV1 with TRBJ2-3; no check of the table's D call, TRBD2, against the DNA was made. TRBV1 is classified as a pseudogene. This CDR3 is built from 17 residues. CDR3 protein: CTSSAGTSGESTDTQYF. The CDR3 region has the DNA TGCACCAGCAGCGCCGGGACTAGCGGGGAATCCACAGATACGCAGTATTTT.

This clone was recorded at least ten times. The gene calls are TRBV6-4 and TRBJ2-2; no clear D gene. CDR1 and CDR2 (germline): MRHNA, SNTAGT. Trimming stripped 2 bases from V and 0 bases from J, with 1 base between. The length of the CDR3 is 13 residues. The CDR3 reads CASSDTNTGELFF. DNA for the CDR3: TGTGCCAGCAGTGACACGAACACCGGGGAGCTGTTTTTT.

V and J are TRBV6-5 and TRBJ1-2; D unresolved. Germline CDR1 reads MNHEY; CDR2 reads SVGAGI. The CDR3 covers 14 residues. With 0 bases removed from V and 5 bases from J, the gap between germline ends came to 10 bases. CDR3 sequence reads: CASSYSEGPYGYTF. The DNA for the CDR3 is TGTGCCAGCAGTTACTCTGAAGGACCGTATGGCTACACCTTC.

This clone turned up a few times. DNA of the CDR3: TGTGCCAGCAGGCCTCCTCTGAGCGACGAGCAGTACTTC. Translated: CASRPPLSDEQYF. The chain recombines TRBV7-9 with TRBJ2-7; D gene uncertain. This CDR3 contains 13 residues. The V and J ends lost 6 bases and 5 bases respectively, with 14 bases between them. Looked up from germline, CDR1 is SEHNR and CDR2 is FQNEAQ (reference sequence).

This chain uses TRBV27 with TRBJ2-1; D gene uncertain. This CDR3 is 12 amino acids long. V was shortened by 4 bases and J by 6 bases, with 7 bases between the two germline ends. Germline V gene sequence: CDR1 MNHEY, CDR2 SMNVEV (reference sequence). The CDR3 region has the DNA TGTGCCAGCAGTTCCCCTCCCAATGAGCAGTTCTTC. This gives the protein CASSSPPNEQFF.

J is TRBJ1-1 and V is TRBV29-1; D gene unclear. The CDR3 length is 12 residues. Per the germline V gene, CDR1 is SQVTM and CDR2 is ANQGSEA. V was cut by 6 bases and J by 0 bases, with 8 bases left in between. The CDR3 protein is CSVERMNTEAFF. DNA for the CDR3: TGCAGCGTGGAGAGAATGAACACTGAAGCTTTCTTT.

CDR3 amino acids: CASSYFDRGVYEQYF. CDR3 sequence (DNA): TGTGCCAGCAGTTACTTCGACAGGGGGGTTTACGAGCAGTACTTC. This chain uses TRBV11-2 with TRBJ2-7, with 9 bases matching TRBD1. Germline V gives CDR1 SGHAT, CDR2 FQNNGV. Losses at the gene ends were 6 bases for V and 4 bases for J; bases not matched to a gene: 10. The CDR3 contains 15 residues.

The chain links TRBV9 to TRBJ2-2; D possibly corresponds to TRBD2 (7 bases). Germline CDR1 is SGDLS and CDR2 is YYNGEE. The CDR3 contains 16 residues. V lost 6 bases and J 0 bases, leaving 15 bases between the germline ends. CDR3 nucleotides: TGTGCCAGCAAAGACGGGGGGCCAACGAACACCGGGGAGCTGTTTTTT. This codes for CASKDGGPTNTGELFF.

This clone was counted between two and nine times. V usage is TRBV7-2 and J usage is TRBJ2-3; D tentatively reads TRBD1 or TRBD2 (5 bases each). V was pared by 3 bases and J by 5 bases, with 12 bases between. Germline CDR1 and CDR2: SGHTA and FQGNSA. The CDR3 is made up of 14 amino acids. CDR3 DNA: TGTGCCAGCAGCTTGGGGGTAACTAAAGATACGCAGTATTTT. Amino acids: CASSLGVTKDTQYF.

The genes are TRBV27 and TRBJ2-7; 8 nucleotides line up with TRBD2. The CDR3 runs 16 residues. With 2 bases clipped from V and 5 bases from J, the junction kept 11 bases outside the gene matches. The germline CDR1 and CDR2 sequences are MNHEY and SMNVEV (reference sequence). The DNA of the CDR3 is TGTGCCAGCAGTTTAGTCTCTCGGGGGGGCCTCGACGAGCAGTACTTC. It encodes CASSLVSRGGLDEQYF.

The V gene is TRBV5-6, the J gene TRBJ2-7; the D is unclear. V lost 3 bases and J 1 base, leaving 11 bases between the germline ends. In germline, CDR1 is SGHDT, CDR2 YYEEEE. The CDR3 consists of 14 residues. As DNA, the CDR3 is TGTGCCAGCAGCTCCCGACCGGATTCCTACGAGCAGTACTTC. Its protein product is CASSSRPDSYEQYF. Together with reference TRBV5-6 and TRBJ2-7, the CDR3 gives the full variable domain: DAGVTQSPTHLIKTRGQQVTLRCSPKSGHDTVSWYQQALGQGPQFIFQYYEEEERQRGNFPDRFSGHQFPNYSSELNVNALLLGDSALYLCASSSRPDSYEQYFGPGTRLTVT.

This chain connects TRBV11-2 to TRBJ2-3; D gene ambiguous. Trimming stripped 3 bases from V and 5 bases from J, with 3 bases between. The CDR3 spans 11 residues. Germline CDR1 is SGHAT and CDR2 is FQNNGV. The CDR3 DNA follows: TGTGCCAGCAGCTTGCTAGATACGCAGTATTTT. Encoded protein: CASSLLDTQYF. Filled out from reference TRBV11-2 and TRBJ2-3, the complete variable domain reads EAGVAQSPRYKIIEKRQSVAFWCNPISGHATLYWYQQILGQGPKLLIQFQNNGVVDDSQLPKDRFSAERLKGVDSTLKIQPAKLEDSAVYLCASSLLDTQYFGPGTRLTVL.

This chain connects TRBV4-3 to TRBJ2-1, with D perhaps matching TRBD1 or TRBD2 (5 bases each). The CDR3 contains 13 residues. Germline V CDR1 and CDR2: LGHNA, YSLEER. Trimming took 4 bases from V and 6 from J, leaving 10 bases between them. The CDR3 sequence is CASSPARGNEQFF. The CDR3 coding sequence is TGCGCCAGCAGCCCCGCGAGGGGCAATGAGCAGTTCTTC.

V is TRBV5-4 and J is TRBJ2-4, with TRBD1 matching over 7 bases. Trimming took 5 bases from V and 6 from J; bases not matched to a gene: 8. The germline gives CDR1 SGHNT, CDR2 YYREEE (reference sequence). The CDR3 is made up of 14 amino acids. The CDR3 loop reads CASRETGQGNIQYF. In DNA form, the CDR3 reads TGTGCCAGCAGGGAGACAGGGCAGGGAAACATTCAGTACTTC.

This rearrangement joins TRBV4-1 to TRBJ2-5; 14 positions match TRBD2. V dropped 3 bases and J dropped 4; count of bases not matched to a gene: 16. CDR3 size: 20 residues. Germline values: CDR1 MGHRA, CDR2 YSYEKL. CDR3 amino acids: CASSHPRRLAGGVRGETQYF. The CDR3 bases are TGCGCCAGCAGCCACCCGAGGCGACTAGCGGGGGGGGTAAGGGGAGAGACCCAGTACTTC.

This clone has a handful of counts. This CDR3 is also generated by other DNA sequences in the sample. V is TRBV30 and J is TRBJ1-3, with 7 bases that match TRBD1. This CDR3 region has 15 residues. V shed 3 bases, J shed 1 base, and the junction held 6 bases outside the gene matches. Germline CDR1 is GTSNPN and CDR2 is SVGIG (reference sequence). CDR3 region: CAWSRDSGSGNTIYF. DNA for the CDR3: TGTGCCTGGAGCCGGGACAGTGGTTCTGGAAACACCATATATTTT.

The V gene is TRBV6-1, the J gene TRBJ1-5, with D possibly being TRBD1 (5 bases). The germline CDR1 and CDR2 sequences are MNHNS and SASEGT. The CDR3 runs 15 residues. Trimming shortened V by 2 bases and J by 1 base, and 9 bases separated the two germline ends. In DNA form, the CDR3 reads TGTGCCAGCAGTGAATGGGGCGGCAGCAATCAGCCCCAGCATTTT. Encoded protein: CASSEWGGSNQPQHF.

The genes are TRBV25-1 and TRBJ2-5; no clear D. Looked up from germline, CDR1 is MGHDK and CDR2 is SYGVNS. Trimming removed 5 bases at V and 5 bases at J, with 9 bases between. The CDR3 contains 12 residues. The DNA of the CDR3 is TGTGCCAGCAGTCCCTTCGGGGAGACCCAGTACTTC. Its protein is CASSPFGETQYF.

This clone has just a few counts. The CDR3 protein is CASSLVGRATGELFF. CDR3 DNA sequence: TGTGCCAGCAGCTTAGTGGGCAGGGCGACCGGGGAGCTGTTTTTT. V is TRBV11-2 and J is TRBJ2-2; maybe TRBD1 (5 bases). Between the trimmed V and J ends, which lost 1 base and 5 bases, there was a span of 11 bases. Germline assignment: CDR1 SGHAT and CDR2 FQNNGV. This CDR3 spans 15 amino acids.

The table lists this clone with a count of one. This chain's CDR3 is CASSQDLASGGRHYEQYF. CDR3 in DNA: TGCGCCAGCAGCCAAGATCTGGCTAGCGGGGGCCGACACTACGAGCAGTACTTC. The chain uses TRBV4-3 and TRBJ2-7, with TRBD2 matching 10 bases. CDR3 length equals 18 residues. Germline CDR1 and CDR2: LGHNA and YSLEER. V shed 0 bases, J shed 3 bases, and the junction held 11 bases outside the gene matches.

This clone has more than one count but fewer than ten. This chain's CDR3 is CASSNRVTYEQYF. The DNA of the CDR3 is TGTGCCAGCAGTAACAGGGTCACCTACGAGCAGTACTTC. The chain employs TRBV6-6 and TRBJ2-7; D may be TRBD1 (6 bases). V dropped 5 bases and J dropped 2 bases, with 10 bases sitting between them. Germline-derived CDR1 and CDR2 are MNHNY and SVGAGI (reference sequence). The CDR3 covers 13 residues.

The chain combines TRBV2 with TRBJ1-2; a weak D match, TRBD1 (5 bases). Trimming removed 0 bases at V and 8 bases at J, with 13 bases between. CDR3 length: 14 amino acids. Germline CDR1 reads SNHLY; CDR2 reads FYNNEI. This CDR3 is CASSEAEGVEGYTF. The CDR3 nucleotides read TGTGCCAGCAGTGAAGCCGAAGGGGTGGAAGGCTACACCTTC.

CDR3 amino acids: CASSAIRDLQETQYF. DNA for the CDR3: TGTGCCAGCAGCGCCATCCGGGATCTCCAAGAGACCCAGTACTTC. This rearrangement joins TRBV11-1 to TRBJ2-5; D is perhaps TRBD2 (5 bases). CDR1 is SGHAT, CDR2 FQDESV, per germline (reference sequence). The V end was cut by 5 bases, the J end by 1 base, with 14 bases between. This CDR3 is built from 15 residues.

This clone occurred a few times. V is TRBV4-3 and J is TRBJ2-7; TRBD1 aligns across 7 bases. With V trimmed by 1 base and J by 2 bases, 2 bases remained unmatched. Germline lookup yields CDR1 LGHNA and CDR2 YSLEER. This CDR3 is 14 amino acids long. CDR3 sequence: CASSQVGQTYEQYF. DNA of the CDR3: TGCGCCAGCAGCCAAGTGGGACAGACCTACGAGCAGTACTTC.

In its sample, this clone was seen a few times. This chain uses TRBV19 with TRBJ1-1, with D possibly TRBD1 on 6 matching bases. The CDR3 totals 12 residues. The germline V gene encodes CDR1 LNHDA and CDR2 SQIVND (reference sequence). V dropped 4 bases and J dropped 4 bases, with 7 bases sitting between them. The CDR3 region is CASSTGVTEAFF. CDR3 sequence (DNA): TGTGCCAGTAGTACAGGGGTCACTGAAGCTTTCTTT.

V and J are TRBV11-2 and TRBJ2-3; D not resolved. This CDR3 is built from 13 residues. The V end lost 0 bases, the J end lost 7 bases, and 8 bases lay between the germline ends. Germline assignment: CDR1 SGHAT and CDR2 FQNNGV. The CDR3 DNA sequence: TGTGCCAGCAGCTTAGATTGGGAAAATACGCAGTATTTT. Its translation is CASSLDWENTQYF.

The chain couples TRBV10-3 to TRBJ2-3; 7 nucleotides align to TRBD2. Germline CDR1 ENHRY, CDR2 SYGVKD. V lost 10 bases to trimming and J lost 2 bases; unmatched junction nucleotides: 9. The CDR3 runs 14 residues. The CDR3 DNA is TGTGCCAGACGGACTAGTCATAACACAGATACGCAGTATTTT. Its protein product is CARRTSHNTDTQYF.

The chain couples TRBV5-1 to TRBJ2-2; 9 bases match TRBD1. After removal of 4 bases from V and 3 bases from J, the junction contained 7 bases not matched to a gene. CDR1 is SGHRS, CDR2 YFSETQ, per germline. The CDR3 loop spans 16 amino acids. Written as DNA, the CDR3 is TGCGCCAGCAGCACTCCGGGACAGGGAGACACCGGGGAGCTGTTTTTT. As protein: CASSTPGQGDTGELFF.

This clone was observed a handful of times. The rearrangement links TRBV15 to TRBJ1-1; weak D call: TRBD1 (6 bases). Germline lookup yields CDR1 LNHNV and CDR2 YYDKDF (reference sequence). This CDR3 is built from 13 residues. V lost 6 bases, J lost 5 bases, and 13 bases lay in between. The CDR3 loop is CATRSIRGTEAFF. The CDR3 DNA sequence: TGTGCCACCAGATCGATCAGGGGAACTGAAGCTTTCTTT.

This clone was seen a handful of times. The chain recombines TRBV29-1 with TRBJ1-2; no firm D call. CDR1 and CDR2 (germline): SQVTM, ANQGSEA. CDR3 length: 11 amino acids. V was cut by 4 bases and J by 2 bases, with 5 bases left in between. CDR3 DNA sequence: TGCAGCGTTGGAGCAAACTATGGCTACACCTTC. Its translation is CSVGANYGYTF.

The rearrangement joins TRBV27 to TRBJ2-4; possibly TRBD1 or TRBD2 for D (5 bases each). This CDR3 region has 13 residues. CDR1 is MNHEY and CDR2 is SMNVEV in the germline V gene (reference sequence). Deletions cut 2 bases from V and 11 bases from J, with 13 bases between. The CDR3 is CASSLKGGGVQYF. DNA of the CDR3: TGTGCCAGCAGTTTAAAGGGTGGGGGAGTTCAGTACTTC.